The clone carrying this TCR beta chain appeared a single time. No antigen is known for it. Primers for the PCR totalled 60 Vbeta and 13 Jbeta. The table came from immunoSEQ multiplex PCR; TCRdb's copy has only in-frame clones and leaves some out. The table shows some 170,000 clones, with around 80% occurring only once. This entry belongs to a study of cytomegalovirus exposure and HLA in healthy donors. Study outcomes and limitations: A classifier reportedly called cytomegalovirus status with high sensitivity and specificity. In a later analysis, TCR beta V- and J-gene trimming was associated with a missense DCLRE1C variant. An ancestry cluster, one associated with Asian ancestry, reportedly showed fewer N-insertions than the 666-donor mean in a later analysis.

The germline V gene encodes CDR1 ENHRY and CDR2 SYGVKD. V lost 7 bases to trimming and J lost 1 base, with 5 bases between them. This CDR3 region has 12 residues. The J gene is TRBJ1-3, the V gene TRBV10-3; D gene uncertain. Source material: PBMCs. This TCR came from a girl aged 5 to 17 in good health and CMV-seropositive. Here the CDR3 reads CAIMSSGNTIYF. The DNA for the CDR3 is TGTGCCATCATGTCATCTGGAAACACCATATATTTT.